One T cell receptor beta chain is described in this entry. Its specificity is not known. A read error may account for a junction end that differs from germline. The sample originates from a study of tumor and adjacent non-tumor tissue in lung cancer. Findings and caveats of the study: Normal lung showed higher cumulative top 100 clone frequency than tumor. Significantly higher TCR diversity was found in tumor than normal lung. Patients with more diverse tumor TCRs had worse survival.

The template was RNA from unsorted bulk tissue. Donors were chemotherapy-naive, newly diagnosed lung cancer surgical patients in China, August–November 2014. The library came from three nested PCR rounds adapted from ARM-PCR protocols. TCRdb independently ran MiXCR on the multiplex PCR reads; one entry per CDR3 protein. The sample lists 120,000 or so distinct CDR3 sequences; roughly 67% were seen once. The CDR3 runs to 19 residues. Looked up from germline, CDR1 is DFQATT and CDR2 is SNEGSKA (reference sequence). Sequenced: lung tumor tissue. This TCR derives from a man between 25 and 39 years old with non-small cell lung cancer. This chain connects TRBV20-1 to TRBJ2-3; the match to TRBD2 covers 12 bases. Here the CDR3 DNA reads TGCAGTGCTAGACCTACCAGACCCCTCCTAGCGGGGGGGGCGGATACGCAGTTTTTT. Translating it yields CSARPTRPLLAGGADTQFF.